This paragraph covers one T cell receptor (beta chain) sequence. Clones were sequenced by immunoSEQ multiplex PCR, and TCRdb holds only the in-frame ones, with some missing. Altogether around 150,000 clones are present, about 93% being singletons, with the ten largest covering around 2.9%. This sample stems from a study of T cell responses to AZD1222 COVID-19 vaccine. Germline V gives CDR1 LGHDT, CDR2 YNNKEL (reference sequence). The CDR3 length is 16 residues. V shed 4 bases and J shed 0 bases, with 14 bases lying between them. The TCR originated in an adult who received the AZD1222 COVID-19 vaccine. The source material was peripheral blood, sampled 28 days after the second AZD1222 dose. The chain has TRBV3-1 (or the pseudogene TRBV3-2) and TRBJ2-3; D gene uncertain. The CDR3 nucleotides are TGTGCCAGCAGCCTCCGGGCCAACCCTAGCACAGATACGCAGTATTTT. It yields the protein CASSLRANPSTDTQYF.